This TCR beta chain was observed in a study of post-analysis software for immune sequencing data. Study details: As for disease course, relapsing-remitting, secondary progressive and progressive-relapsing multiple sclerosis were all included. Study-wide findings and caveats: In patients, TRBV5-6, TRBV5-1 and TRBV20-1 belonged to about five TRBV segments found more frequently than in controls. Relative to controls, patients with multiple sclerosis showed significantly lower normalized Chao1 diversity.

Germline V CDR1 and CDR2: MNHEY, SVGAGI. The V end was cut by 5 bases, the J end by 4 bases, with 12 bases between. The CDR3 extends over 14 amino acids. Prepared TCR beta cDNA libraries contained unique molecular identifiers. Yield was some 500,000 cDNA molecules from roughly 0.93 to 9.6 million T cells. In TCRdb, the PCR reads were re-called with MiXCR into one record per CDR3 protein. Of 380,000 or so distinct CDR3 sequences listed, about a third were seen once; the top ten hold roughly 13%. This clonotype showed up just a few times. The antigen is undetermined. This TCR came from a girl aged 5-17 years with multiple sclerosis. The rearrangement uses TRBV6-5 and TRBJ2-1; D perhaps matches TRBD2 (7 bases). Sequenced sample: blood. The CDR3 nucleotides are TGTGCCAGCAGTCCCGAGGGGGGGTACAATGAGCAGTTCTTC. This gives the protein CASSPEGGYNEQFF.